The clone carrying this T cell receptor (beta chain) was counted a few times. What it recognizes is unknown. TCRdb redid the calling of the 5' RACE reads with MiXCR, one entry per CDR3 protein. The table records a few hundred thousand distinct CDR3 sequences, roughly 20% of them present only once. This sample is part of a study of identical twins. Study-wide results and caveats: Out-of-frame alpha sequences shared by twins were enriched for low generation probability. Models underpredicted monozygotic twin sharing of out-of-frame TCR alpha.

Sequences were obtained from naive T cells sorted from blood. This TCR came from a man aged 45-65 years in good health.

The DNA for the CDR3 is TGTGCCAGCAGCCAAGATGGAGACAGGGGACCCTCCCCCTACGAGCAGTACTTC. Translating it yields CASSQDGDRGPSPYEQYF. The rearrangement joins TRBV4-2 to TRBJ2-7; 8 bases match TRBD1. The CDR3 contains 18 residues. V was pared by 0 bases and J by 2 bases, with 12 bases of the junction left unmatched. Germline V lookup: CDR1 LGHNA, CDR2 YNFKEQ.